One sample yielded the 2 T cell receptor beta chains listed below, sequenced in a study of Graves' ophthalmopathy and Graves' hyperthyroidism. RNA served as the template for amplifying TCR beta CDR3 regions. The library came from an HTBI-primed first-round RT-PCR and a second-round multiplex PCR. TCRdb analysed the multiplex PCR reads with MiXCR anew, one entry per CDR3 protein. Here the sample spans a few hundred thousand distinct CDR3 sequences, about 22% being singletons. Source material: peripheral blood. These receptors came from a woman aged 45-59 years with Graves' ophthalmopathy.

In its sample, this clonotype was seen many times. V gene TRBV6-2 or TRBV6-3 combines with J gene TRBJ2-7, with a possible D match to TRBD2 (5 bases). V was clipped by 2 bases and J by 2 bases, with 13 bases between them. This CDR3 region has 15 residues. Germline lookup yields CDR1 MNHEY and CDR2 SVGEGT. The CDR3 is CASSYQSGDPYEQYF. The CDR3 DNA follows: TGTGCCAGCAGTTACCAGTCCGGGGATCCCTACGAGCAGTACTTC.

In this sample, this clonotype turned up many times. This chain connects TRBV6-4 to TRBJ1-1; D is perhaps TRBD1 (5 bases). CDR1 and CDR2 (germline): MRHNA, SNTAGT. V lost 8 bases and J 1 base, leaving 29 bases between the germline ends. CDR3 length: 19 residues. As DNA, the CDR3 is TGTGCCAGCCAAAATGCCGGCACAGGACCCAGGATCCGGAACACTGAAGCTTTCTTT. Translation gives CASQNAGTGPRIRNTEAFF.